This T cell receptor (beta chain) was retrieved from a study of cytomegalovirus exposure and HLA in healthy donors. Study results and caveats: Analyses of presence and absence presupposed an approximately uniform sequencing depth across donors. About 87% or about 30% of the time was how often most TCR beta V segments were productive, according to an earlier analysis. The study labeled 170 or so TCR beta chains cytomegalovirus-associated.

Looked up from germline, CDR1 is KGHSH and CDR2 is LQKENI. The CDR3 length is 15 residues. As regards this clone: Antigen: not known. Its ends do not fully match the called genes, so a read error is possible. Within the sample, other DNA sequences also encode this same CDR3.

Use of 60 Vbeta and 13 Jbeta primers characterized the PCR. Per the original methods: Roughly 9.9 million shared chains were among the about 80 million unique TCR beta chains that a later analysis counted. The protocol was immunoSEQ multiplex PCR, while the TCRdb copy is restricted to in-frame clones and leaves out a portion. V and J calls and clone size are those listed in that table; D and trimming were worked out from the DNA. The sample shows about 190,000 clones, approximately 85% of them seen only once. This sequence joins TRBV18 and TRBJ1-6; maybe TRBD1 (6 bases). The sequence was collected from a woman between 18 and 29 years old in good health and CMV-seronegative. Source material: PBMCs. This chain's CDR3 is CASSPKGGNNSPLHF. The CDR3 nucleotides are TGTGCCAGCTCACCAAAAGGGGGAAATAATTCACCCCTTCACTTT.